This T cell receptor (beta chain) came from a study of PD-L1 blockade in urothelial cancer. Overall study: At 3 weeks after treatment start (second dose) and again at 6 weeks, blood was analyzed. T cells were recovered from blood samples at a median of roughly 150,000. Whole-study findings and limits: At the 3-week point, tumor-associated blood clones expanded more in durable-benefit patients.

This sample's time point: pretreatment peripheral blood. The CDR3 loop spans 15 amino acids. Germline V lookup: CDR1 SGHKS, CDR2 YYEKEE (reference sequence). The V gene lost 3 bases and the J gene lost 0 bases, with 12 bases spanning the gap. Using immunoSEQ multiplex PCR, the repertoire was profiled, and TCRdb retains in-frame clones only, with some absent. Among around 45,000 clones, around 84% were seen once, and the ten largest hold under 20%. To note about this clone: Antigen unknown.

The clonotype comes from a man aged 60 to 69 with urothelial cancer. The V gene is TRBV5-5, the J gene TRBJ2-5, with a tentative D call TRBD1 (7 bases). Sequenced here: PBMCs, sampled around atezolizumab (anti-PD-L1) treatment. CDR3: CASSSWRGHQETQYF. CDR3 nucleotide sequence: TGTGCCAGCAGCTCATGGAGGGGGCACCAAGAGACCCAGTACTTC.